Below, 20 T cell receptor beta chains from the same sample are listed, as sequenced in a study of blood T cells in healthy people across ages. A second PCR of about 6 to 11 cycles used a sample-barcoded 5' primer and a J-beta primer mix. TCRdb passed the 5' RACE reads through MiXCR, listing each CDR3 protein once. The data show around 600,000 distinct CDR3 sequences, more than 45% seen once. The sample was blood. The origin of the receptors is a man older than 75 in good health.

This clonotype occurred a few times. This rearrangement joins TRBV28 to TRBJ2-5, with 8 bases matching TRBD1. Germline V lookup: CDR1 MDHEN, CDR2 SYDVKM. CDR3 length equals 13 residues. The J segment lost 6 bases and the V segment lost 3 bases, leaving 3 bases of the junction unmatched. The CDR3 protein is CASSLGQEKTQYF. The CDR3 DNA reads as TGTGCCAGCAGTTTGGGACAGGAGAAGACCCAGTACTTC.

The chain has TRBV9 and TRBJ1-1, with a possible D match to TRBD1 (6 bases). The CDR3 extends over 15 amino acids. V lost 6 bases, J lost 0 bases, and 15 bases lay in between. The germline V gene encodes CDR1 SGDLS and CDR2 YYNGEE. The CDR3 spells CASTSGQTLNTEAFF. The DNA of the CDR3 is TGTGCCAGCACCTCAGGACAGACCTTGAACACTGAAGCTTTCTTT.

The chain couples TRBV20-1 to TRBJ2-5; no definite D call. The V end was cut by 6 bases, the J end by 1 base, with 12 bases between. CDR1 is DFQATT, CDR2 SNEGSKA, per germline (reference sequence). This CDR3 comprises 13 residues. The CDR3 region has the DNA TGCAGTGCCAACCTAGGAAGCCAAGAGACCCAGTACTTC. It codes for CSANLGSQETQYF.

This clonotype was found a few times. The CDR3 nucleotides are TGTGCCACCAGTGACCCCGGTAGCGGGAGGACCCGGGGGGACAATGAGCAGTTCTTC. Encoded protein: CATSDPGSGRTRGDNEQFF. This chain connects TRBV24-1 to TRBJ2-1, with 10 positions matching TRBD2. CDR3 size: 19 residues. V was pared by 4 bases and J by 5 bases, with 16 bases of the junction left unmatched. CDR1 and CDR2 (germline): KGHDR, SFDVKD.

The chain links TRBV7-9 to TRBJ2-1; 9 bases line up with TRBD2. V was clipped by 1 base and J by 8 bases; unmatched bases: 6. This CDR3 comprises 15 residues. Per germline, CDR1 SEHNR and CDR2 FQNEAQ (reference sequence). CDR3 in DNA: TGTGCCAGCAGCTTAGTGGGACTAGCTTACGATGAGCAGTTCTTC. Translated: CASSLVGLAYDEQFF.

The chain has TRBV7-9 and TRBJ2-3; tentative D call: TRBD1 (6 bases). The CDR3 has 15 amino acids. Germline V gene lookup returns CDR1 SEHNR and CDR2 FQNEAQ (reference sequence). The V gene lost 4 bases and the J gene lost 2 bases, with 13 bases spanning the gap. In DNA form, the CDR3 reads TGTGCCAGCAGCTACAGGGTCGGCAACACAGATACGCAGTATTTT. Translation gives CASSYRVGNTDTQYF.

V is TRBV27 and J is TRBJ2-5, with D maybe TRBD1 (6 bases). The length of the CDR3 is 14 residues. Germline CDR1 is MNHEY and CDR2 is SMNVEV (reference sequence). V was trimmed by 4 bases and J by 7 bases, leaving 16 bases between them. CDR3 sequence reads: CASSSTGLVGTQYF. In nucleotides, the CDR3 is TGTGCCAGCAGTTCAACAGGGTTGGTGGGGACCCAGTACTTC.

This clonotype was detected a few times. The CDR3 bases are TGCAGCGTCATCAGTTTCGGACGGAGCCACAATGAGCAGTTCTTC. Translating it yields CSVISFGRSHNEQFF. The chain combines TRBV29-1 with TRBJ2-1; unclear D gene. Germline assignment: CDR1 SQVTM and CDR2 ANQGSEA. This CDR3 has 15 residues. The V end lost 6 bases, the J end lost 5 bases, and 20 bases lay between the germline ends.

The CDR3 spells CASLSTVHNEQFF. In nucleotides, the CDR3 is TGTGCCAGCCTATCTACCGTTCACAATGAGCAGTTCTTC. The chain has TRBV28 and TRBJ2-1; D gene ambiguous. The length of the CDR3 is 13 residues. Germline loops: CDR1 MDHEN, CDR2 SYDVKM. V lost 8 bases, J lost 5 bases, and 13 bases lay in between.

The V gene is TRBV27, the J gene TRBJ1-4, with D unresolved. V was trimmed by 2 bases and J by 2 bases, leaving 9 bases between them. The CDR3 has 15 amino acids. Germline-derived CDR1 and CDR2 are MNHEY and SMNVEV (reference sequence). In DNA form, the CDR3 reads TGTGCCAGCAGTTTACGGGCGGGGACTAATGAAAAACTGTTTTTT. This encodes CASSLRAGTNEKLFF.

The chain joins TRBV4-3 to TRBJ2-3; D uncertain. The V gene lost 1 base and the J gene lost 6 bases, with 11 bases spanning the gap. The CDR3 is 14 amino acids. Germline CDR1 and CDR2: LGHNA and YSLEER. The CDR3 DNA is TGCGCCAGCAGCCAAGTCCGAGGACGGGATACGCAGTATTTT. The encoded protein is CASSQVRGRDTQYF.

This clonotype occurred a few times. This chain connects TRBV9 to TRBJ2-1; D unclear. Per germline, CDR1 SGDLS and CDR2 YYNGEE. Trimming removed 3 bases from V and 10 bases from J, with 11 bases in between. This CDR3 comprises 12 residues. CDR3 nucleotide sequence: TGTGCCAGCAGCGCCTGGGATAGGGAGCAGTTCTTC. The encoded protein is CASSAWDREQFF.

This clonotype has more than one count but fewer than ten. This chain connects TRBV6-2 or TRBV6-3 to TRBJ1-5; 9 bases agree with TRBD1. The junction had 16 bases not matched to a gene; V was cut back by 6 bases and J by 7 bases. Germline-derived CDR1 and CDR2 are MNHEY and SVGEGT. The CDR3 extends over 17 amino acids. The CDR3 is CASSRHLRDRVRQPQHF. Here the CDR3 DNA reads TGTGCCAGCAGCCGACACCTCCGGGACAGGGTTCGGCAGCCCCAGCATTTT.

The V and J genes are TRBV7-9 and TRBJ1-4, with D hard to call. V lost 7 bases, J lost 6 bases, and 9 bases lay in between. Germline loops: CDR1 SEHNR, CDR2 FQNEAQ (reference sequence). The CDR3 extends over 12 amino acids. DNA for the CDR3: TGTGCCAGCAACCTGTTACATGAAAAACTGTTTTTT. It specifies CASNLLHEKLFF.

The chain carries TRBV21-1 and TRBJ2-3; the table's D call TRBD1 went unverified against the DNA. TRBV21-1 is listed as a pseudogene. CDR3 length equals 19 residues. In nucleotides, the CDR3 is TGTGCCAGCATCCCGTTGAGTTGGGTGAAAGACTCTAGCACAGATACGCAGTATTTT. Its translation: CASIPLSWVKDSSTDTQYF.

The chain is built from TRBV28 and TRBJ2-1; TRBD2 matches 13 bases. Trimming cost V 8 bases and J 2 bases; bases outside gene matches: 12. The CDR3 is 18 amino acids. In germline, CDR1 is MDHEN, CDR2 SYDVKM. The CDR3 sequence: CASPPRTSGSGTYNEQFF. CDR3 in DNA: TGTGCCAGCCCCCCCCGGACTAGCGGGAGTGGGACCTACAATGAGCAGTTCTTC.

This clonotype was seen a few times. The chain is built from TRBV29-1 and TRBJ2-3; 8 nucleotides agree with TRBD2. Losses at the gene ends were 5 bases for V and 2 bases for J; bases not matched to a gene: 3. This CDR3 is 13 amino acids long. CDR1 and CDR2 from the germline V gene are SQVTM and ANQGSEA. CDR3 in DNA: TGCAGCGTTTTAGCGGGACCCACAGATACGCAGTATTTT. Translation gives CSVLAGPTDTQYF.

CDR3 region: CASSYSSVGGSYNSPLHF. The CDR3, as DNA: TGTGCCAGCAGTTATTCCTCGGTCGGGGGCTCCTATAATTCACCCCTCCACTTT. The chain recombines TRBV6-5 with TRBJ1-6, with D perhaps TRBD1 (5 bases). Germline V CDR1 and CDR2: MNHEY, SVGAGI. Trimming left V 3 bases short and J 0 bases short, with 15 bases between. This CDR3 contains 18 residues.

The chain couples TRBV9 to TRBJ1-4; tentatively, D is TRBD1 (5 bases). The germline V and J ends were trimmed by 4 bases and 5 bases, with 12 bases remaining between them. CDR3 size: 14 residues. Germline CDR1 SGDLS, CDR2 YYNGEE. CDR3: CASSPRGGNEKLFF. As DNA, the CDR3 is TGTGCCAGCAGCCCCCGGGGGGGAAATGAAAAACTGTTTTTT. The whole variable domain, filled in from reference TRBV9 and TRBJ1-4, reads DSGVTQTPKHLITATGQRVTLRCSPRSGDLSVYWYQQSLDQGLQFLIQYYNGEERAKGNILERFSAQQFPDLHSELNLSSLELGDSALYFCASSPRGGNEKLFFGSGTQLSVL.

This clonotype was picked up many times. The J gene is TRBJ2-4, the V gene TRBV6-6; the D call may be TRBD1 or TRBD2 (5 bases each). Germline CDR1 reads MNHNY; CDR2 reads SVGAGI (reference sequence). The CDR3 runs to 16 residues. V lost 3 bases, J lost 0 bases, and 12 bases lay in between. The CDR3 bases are TGTGCCAGCAGTTATCGGGGCGCTCTAGCCAAAAACATTCAGTACTTC. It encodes CASSYRGALAKNIQYF.